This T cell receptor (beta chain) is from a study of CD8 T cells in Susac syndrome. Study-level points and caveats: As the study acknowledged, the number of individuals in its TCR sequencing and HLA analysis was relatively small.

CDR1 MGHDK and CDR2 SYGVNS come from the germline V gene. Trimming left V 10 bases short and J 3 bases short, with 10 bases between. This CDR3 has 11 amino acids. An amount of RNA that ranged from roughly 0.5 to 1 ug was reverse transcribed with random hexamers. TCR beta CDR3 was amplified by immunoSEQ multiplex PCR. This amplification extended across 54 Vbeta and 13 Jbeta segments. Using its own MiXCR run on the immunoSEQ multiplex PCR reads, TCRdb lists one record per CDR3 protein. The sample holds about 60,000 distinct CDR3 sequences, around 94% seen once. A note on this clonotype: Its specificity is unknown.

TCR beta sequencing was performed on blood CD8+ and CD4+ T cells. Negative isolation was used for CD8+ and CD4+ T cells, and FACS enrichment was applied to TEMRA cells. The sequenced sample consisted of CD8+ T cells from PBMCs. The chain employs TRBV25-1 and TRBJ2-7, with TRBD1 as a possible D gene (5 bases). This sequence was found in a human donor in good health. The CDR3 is CATEQGYEQYF. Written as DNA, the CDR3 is TGTGCCACCGAGCAGGGCTACGAGCAGTACTTC.